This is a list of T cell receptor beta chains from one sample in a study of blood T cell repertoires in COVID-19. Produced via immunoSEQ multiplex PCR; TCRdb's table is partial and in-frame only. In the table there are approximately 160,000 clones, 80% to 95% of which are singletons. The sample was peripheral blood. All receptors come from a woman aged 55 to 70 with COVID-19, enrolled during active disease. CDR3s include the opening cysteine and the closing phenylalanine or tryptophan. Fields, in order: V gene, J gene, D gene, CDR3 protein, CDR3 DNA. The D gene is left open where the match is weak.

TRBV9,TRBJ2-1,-,CASRPTAREDNEQFF,TGTGCCAGCAGGCCGACAGCTCGAGAGGACAATGAGCAGTTCTTC
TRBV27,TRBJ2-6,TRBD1,CASSRGQGIGSGANVLTF,TGTGCCAGCAGCAGGGGACAGGGGATAGGCTCTGGGGCCAACGTCCTGACTTTC
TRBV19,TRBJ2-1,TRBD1,CASSFGQDDQFF,TGTGCCAGTAGTTTTGGACAGGACGATCAGTTCTTC
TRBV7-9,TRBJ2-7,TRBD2,CASSTDRRGYYEQYF,TGTGCCAGCAGCACCGACCGGCGGGGGTACTACGAGCAGTACTTC
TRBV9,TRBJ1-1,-,CASSDGRQSENTEAFF,TGTGCCAGCAGCGACGGTCGACAGTCGGAGAACACTGAAGCTTTCTTT
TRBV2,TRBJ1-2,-,CASSEGGGRARYTF,TGTGCCAGCAGTGAAGGAGGAGGAAGGGCTCGCTACACCTTC
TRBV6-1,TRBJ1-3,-,CASSERAPPGNTIYF,TGTGCCAGCAGTGAACGAGCCCCGCCGGGAAACACCATATATTTT
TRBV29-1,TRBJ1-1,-,CSGGRERTEAFF,TGCAGCGGTGGACGGGAACGGACTGAAGCTTTCTTT
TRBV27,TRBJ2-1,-,CASRQGFSSYNEQFF,TGTGCCAGCAGGCAGGGATTCTCCTCCTACAATGAGCAGTTCTTC
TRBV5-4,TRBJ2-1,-,CASSLDPVPSSYNEQFF,TGTGCCAGCAGCTTGGATCCAGTCCCCAGCTCCTACAATGAGCAGTTCTTC
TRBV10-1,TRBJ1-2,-,CASSELGRASVYGYTF,TGCGCCAGCAGTGAGTTAGGCAGGGCCTCCGTCTATGGCTACACCTTC